The clone carrying this TCR beta chain was seen more than once but under ten times. This record belongs to a study of T-cell reconstitution after alpha-beta-depleted transplantation in children. Trimming removed 3 bases at V and 0 bases at J, with 14 bases between. This CDR3 contains 16 residues. Germline CDR1 and CDR2: ENHRY and SYGVKD. During its preparation, the TCRbeta library received unique molecular identifiers. Via MiXCR, TCRdb re-called the PCR reads, giving one row per CDR3 protein. This sample carries around 370,000 distinct CDR3 sequences, around a tenth of them seen once, and the ten largest clones take around 2.4%.

The rearrangement uses TRBV10-3 and TRBJ1-1; D gene unclear. The material was PBMCs from the stem cell graft donor, obtained from the stem cell graft. The sequence came from a human donor who donated a stem cell graft to a child with acute lymphoblastic leukemia. Here the CDR3 DNA reads TGTGCCATCAGTGAACTGGCAACAGCTATGAACACTGAAGCTTTCTTT. The encoded protein is CAISELATAMNTEAFF.